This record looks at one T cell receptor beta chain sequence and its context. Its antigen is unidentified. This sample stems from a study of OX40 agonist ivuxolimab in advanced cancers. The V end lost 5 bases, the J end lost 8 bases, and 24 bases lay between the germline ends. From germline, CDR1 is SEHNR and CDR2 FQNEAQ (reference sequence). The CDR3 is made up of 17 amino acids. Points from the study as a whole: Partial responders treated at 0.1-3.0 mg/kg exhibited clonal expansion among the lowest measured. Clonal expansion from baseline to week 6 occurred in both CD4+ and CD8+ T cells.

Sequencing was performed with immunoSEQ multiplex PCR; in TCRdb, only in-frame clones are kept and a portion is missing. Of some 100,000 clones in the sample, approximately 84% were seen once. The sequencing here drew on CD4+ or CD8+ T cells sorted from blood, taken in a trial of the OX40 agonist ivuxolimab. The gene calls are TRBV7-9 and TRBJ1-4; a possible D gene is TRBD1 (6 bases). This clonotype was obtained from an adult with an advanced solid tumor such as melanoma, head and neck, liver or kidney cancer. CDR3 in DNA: TGTGCCAGCAGCCCATACAGGGTGCCCCCCCCAGGGGAAAAACTGTTTTTT. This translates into CASSPYRVPPPGEKLFF.